This TCR beta chain was recovered during a study of T cell changes during pregnancy in multiple sclerosis. CDR3 length equals 15 residues. Per germline, CDR1 SGHTA and CDR2 FQGNSA. V shed 5 bases and J shed 8 bases, with 18 bases lying between them. Profiled with immunoSEQ multiplex PCR; TCRdb holds only in-frame clones, not every one. The data hold more than 30,000 clones, with roughly 86% observed a single time. V gene TRBV7-2 combines with J gene TRBJ1-4, with D perhaps TRBD1 (6 bases). Sequenced material: CD8+ T cells from peripheral blood mononuclear cells, taken in the first trimester of pregnancy. This clonotype originated in a female donor with multiple sclerosis, enrolled in a pregnancy study. Here the CDR3 reads CASSLTRGAQEKLFF. The CDR3 nucleotides are TGTGCCAGCAGCCTAACACGGGGGGCACAGGAAAAACTGTTTTTT.